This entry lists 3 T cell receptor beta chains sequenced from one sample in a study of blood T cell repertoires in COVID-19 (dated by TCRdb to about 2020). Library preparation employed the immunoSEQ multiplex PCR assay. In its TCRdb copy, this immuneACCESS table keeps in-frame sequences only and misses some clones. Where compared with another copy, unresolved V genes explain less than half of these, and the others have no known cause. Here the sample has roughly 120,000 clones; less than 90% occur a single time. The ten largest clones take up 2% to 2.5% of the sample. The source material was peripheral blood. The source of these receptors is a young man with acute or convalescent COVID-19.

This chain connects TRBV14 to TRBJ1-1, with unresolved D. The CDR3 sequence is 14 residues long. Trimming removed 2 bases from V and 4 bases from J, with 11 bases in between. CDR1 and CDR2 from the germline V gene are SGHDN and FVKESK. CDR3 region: CASSQLQTSTEAFF. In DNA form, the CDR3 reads TGTGCCAGCAGCCAATTACAGACCAGCACTGAAGCTTTCTTT.

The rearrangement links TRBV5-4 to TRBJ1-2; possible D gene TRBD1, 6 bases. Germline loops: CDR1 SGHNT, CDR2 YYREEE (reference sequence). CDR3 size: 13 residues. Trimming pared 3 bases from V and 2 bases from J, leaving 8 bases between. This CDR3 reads CASSSTGNYGYTF. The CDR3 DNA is TGTGCCAGCAGCTCCACAGGGAACTATGGCTACACCTTC.

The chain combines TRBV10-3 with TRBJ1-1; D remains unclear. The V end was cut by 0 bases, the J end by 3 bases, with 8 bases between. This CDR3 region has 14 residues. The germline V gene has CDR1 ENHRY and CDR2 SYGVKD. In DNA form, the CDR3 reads TGTGCCATCAGTGAGTCGAACAAATACACTGAAGCTTTCTTT. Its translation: CAISESNKYTEAFF.